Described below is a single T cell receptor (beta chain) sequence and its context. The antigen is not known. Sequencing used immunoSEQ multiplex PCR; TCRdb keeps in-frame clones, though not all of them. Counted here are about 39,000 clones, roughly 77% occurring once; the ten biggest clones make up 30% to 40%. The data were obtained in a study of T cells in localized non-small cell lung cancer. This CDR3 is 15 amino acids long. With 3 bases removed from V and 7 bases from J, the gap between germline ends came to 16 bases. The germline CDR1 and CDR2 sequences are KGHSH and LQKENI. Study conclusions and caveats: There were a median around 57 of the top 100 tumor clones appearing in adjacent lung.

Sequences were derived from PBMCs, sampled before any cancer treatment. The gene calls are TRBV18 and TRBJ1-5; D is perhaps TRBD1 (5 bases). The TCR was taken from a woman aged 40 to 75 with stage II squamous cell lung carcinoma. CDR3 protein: CASSPGPGDGQPQHF. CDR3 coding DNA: TGTGCCAGCTCACCGGGACCCGGCGACGGACAGCCCCAGCATTTT.